One and the same sample provided the 17 T cell receptor beta chains below, sequenced in a study of T cell responses to AZD1222 COVID-19 vaccine. Libraries were prepared by immunoSEQ multiplex PCR; TCRdb keeps only in-frame clonotypes and omits some of them. The sample contains some 62,000 clones, over 60% of which appear only once. The specimen was peripheral blood, collected on day 0 of AZD1222 vaccination. The receptors originated from an adult in good health.

This clone was seen more than once but under ten times. This rearrangement joins TRBV9 to TRBJ2-3; D might be TRBD2 (5 bases). The germline V gene has CDR1 SGDLS and CDR2 YYNGEE. The CDR3 sequence is 14 residues long. The V end was cut by 0 bases, the J end by 8 bases, with 13 bases between. For the CDR3, the DNA is TGTGCCAGCAGCGTAGAGTGGACGGCGGGTACGCAGTATTTT. This encodes CASSVEWTAGTQYF.

This clone has more than one count but fewer than ten. The chain carries TRBV12-3 or TRBV12-4 and TRBJ1-1; perhaps TRBD1 as D (6 bases). V lost 1 base and J 11 bases, leaving 14 bases between the germline ends. The CDR3 has 13 residues. Written as DNA, the CDR3 is TGTGCCAGCAGTTTAGAGCATTGGGGGCAGGCTTTCTTT. It yields the protein CASSLEHWGQAFF.

This chain uses TRBV4-2 with TRBJ2-5; 10 nucleotides match TRBD2. The V and J ends lost 0 bases and 7 bases, in that order; junction bases with no gene match: 11. Per the germline V gene, CDR1 is LGHNA and CDR2 is YNFKEQ. CDR3 length: 17 amino acids. Here the CDR3 DNA reads TGTGCCAGCAGCCAAGAGGCGAGCGGGGGGGCCTTAGGGACCCAGTACTTC. It codes for CASSQEASGGALGTQYF.

The chain uses TRBV7-3 and TRBJ2-1; the D is unclear. Germline V CDR1 and CDR2: SGHTA, FQGTGA. The CDR3 sequence is 12 residues long. V gave up 1 base and J gave up 7 bases, with 5 bases separating them. CDR3 protein: CASSLMENEQFF. Written as DNA, the CDR3 is TGTGCCAGCAGCTTAATGGAAAATGAGCAGTTCTTC.

The V and J genes are TRBV9 and TRBJ2-1; no clear D. CDR1 is SGDLS, CDR2 YYNGEE, per germline. This CDR3 region has 16 residues. Trimming cost V 0 bases and J 1 base, with 11 bases left between them. This CDR3 is CASSVGNLRSYNEQFF. DNA of the CDR3: TGTGCCAGCAGCGTAGGCAACCTGAGGTCCTACAATGAGCAGTTCTTC.

This rearrangement joins TRBV3-1 (or the pseudogene TRBV3-2) to TRBJ2-6; D is uncertain. The CDR3 loop spans 18 amino acids. V was shortened by 5 bases and J by 5 bases, with 22 bases between the two germline ends. Germline V gives CDR1 LGHDT, CDR2 YNNKEL (reference sequence). CDR3 in DNA: TGTGCCAGCAGCTTATGCCTTCCCTTACAAAGTCGGGCCAACGTCCTGACTTTC. Translating it yields CASSLCLPLQSRANVLTF.

In its sample, this clone was seen many times. This chain uses TRBV27 with TRBJ1-2; weak D call: TRBD1 (5 bases). CDR1 and CDR2 from the germline V gene are MNHEY and SMNVEV (reference sequence). Trimming pared 5 bases from V and 4 bases from J, leaving 14 bases between. The CDR3 extends over 14 amino acids. CDR3 sequence: CASSLRAGLYGYTF. As DNA, the CDR3 is TGTGCCAGCAGTCTAAGAGCAGGGCTCTATGGCTACACCTTC.

This clone has only a few counts. The V gene is TRBV5-5, the J gene TRBJ1-2; TRBD1 matches 7 bases. The junction had 15 bases not matched to a gene; V was cut back by 3 bases and J by 1 base. CDR1 and CDR2 from the germline V gene are SGHKS and YYEKEE (reference sequence). This CDR3 spans 18 amino acids. The CDR3 DNA reads as TGTGCCAGCAGCTGGTTTCCTGAAGCGGGACAGCTTAACTATGGCTACACCTTC. The encoded protein is CASSWFPEAGQLNYGYTF.

The V and J genes are TRBV3-1 (or the pseudogene TRBV3-2) and TRBJ2-5; D unresolved. CDR1 is LGHDT and CDR2 is YNNKEL in the germline V gene (reference sequence). The CDR3 is made up of 14 amino acids. V lost 1 base and J lost 5, with 11 bases in between. CDR3 in DNA: TGTGCCAGCAGCCAAGTAGGTCTCGGGGAGACCCAGTACTTC. Translated: CASSQVGLGETQYF.

The chain carries TRBV7-2 and TRBJ2-3, with TRBD2 identical over 7 bases. Unmatched junction bases numbered 9, after V lost 5 bases and J lost 7 bases. The CDR3 covers 14 residues. Germline CDR1 is SGHTA and CDR2 is FQGNSA. The CDR3 loop reads CASSAPPGGNTQYF. The DNA for the CDR3 is TGTGCCAGCAGCGCCCCCCCCGGGGGGAATACGCAGTATTTT.

This clone was counted once. This chain uses TRBV19 with TRBJ1-2; D call uncertain. Trimming pared 3 bases from V and 3 bases from J, leaving 14 bases between. The germline V gene encodes CDR1 LNHDA and CDR2 SQIVND (reference sequence). The CDR3 loop spans 15 amino acids. The CDR3 region has the DNA TGTGCCAGTAGTATGGGCACACCTACTTACTATGGCTACACCTTC. It encodes CASSMGTPTYYGYTF.

This chain uses TRBV24-1 with TRBJ2-3; no clear D gene. V lost 1 base and J lost 4, with 14 bases in between. CDR1 and CDR2 from the germline V gene are KGHDR and SFDVKD. This CDR3 contains 16 residues. The CDR3 DNA follows: TGTGCCACCAGTGATTTTTCGGCCGTGAAGTCAGATACGCAGTATTTT. This encodes CATSDFSAVKSDTQYF.

The V gene is TRBV2, the J gene TRBJ2-5; TRBD2 matches at 11 bases. This CDR3 spans 18 amino acids. Germline V gene lookup returns CDR1 SNHLY and CDR2 FYNNEI. Trimming at V came to 5 bases and at J to 9 bases, leaving 20 bases not matched to a gene. CDR3 region: CASSLYPILAGEPAAQYF. CDR3 nucleotide sequence: TGTGCCAGCAGTCTCTACCCGATACTAGCGGGGGAGCCCGCGGCCCAGTACTTC. The variable domain in full, with the rest retrieved from reference TRBV2 and TRBJ2-5, is EPEVTQTPSHQVTQMGQEVILRCVPISNHLYFYWYRQILGQKVEFLVSFYNNEISEKSEIFDDQFSVERPDGSNFTLKIRSTKLEDSAMYFCASSLYPILAGEPAAQYFGPGTRLLVL.

V usage is TRBV6-4 and J usage is TRBJ2-4; unclear D gene. This CDR3 spans 11 amino acids. From germline, CDR1 is MRHNA and CDR2 SNTAGT. V was trimmed by 6 bases and J by 7 bases, leaving 7 bases between them. The DNA of the CDR3 is TGTGCCAGCAGCCCGGGTAACATTCAGTACTTC. Translation: CASSPGNIQYF.

This clone has more than one count but fewer than ten. The rearrangement joins TRBV5-1 to TRBJ1-2; D is unclear. Germline V gives CDR1 SGHRS, CDR2 YFSETQ. V was pared by 3 bases and J by 3 bases, with 12 bases between. The CDR3 covers 14 residues. This CDR3 is CASSSQSQDYGYTF. Here the CDR3 DNA reads TGCGCCAGCAGCTCCCAGTCCCAGGACTATGGCTACACCTTC.

DNA of the CDR3: TGTGCCAGCAGCCGCGGGACAGGGGGCACCGTCCCCTATGGCTACACCTTC. This sequence encodes CASSRGTGGTVPYGYTF. The chain links TRBV5-8 to TRBJ1-2, with TRBD1 matching over 12 bases. The CDR3 is made up of 17 amino acids. The junction had 11 bases not matched to a gene; V was cut back by 4 bases and J by 4 bases. Germline-derived CDR1 and CDR2 are SGHTS and YDEGEE. The complete variable domain, with remaining parts taken from reference TRBV5-8 and TRBJ1-2, reads EAGVTQSPTHLIKTRGQQATLRCSPISGHTSVYWYQQALGLGLQFLLWYDEGEERNRGNFPPRFSGRQFPNYSSELNVNALELEDSALYLCASSRGTGGTVPYGYTFGSGTRLTVV.

The rearrangement links TRBV3-1 (or the pseudogene TRBV3-2) to TRBJ1-5, with 12 bases that match TRBD1. Looked up from germline, CDR1 is LGHDT and CDR2 is YNNKEL (reference sequence). The CDR3 has 15 residues. The V gene end was trimmed by 4 bases and the J gene end by 5 bases; junction bases not matched to a gene: 3. The DNA of the CDR3 is TGTGCCAGCAGCCGAGGGACAGGGGGCGATCAGCCCCAGCATTTT. This gives the protein CASSRGTGGDQPQHF.